This TCR beta chain was recorded in a study of blood T cells in healthy people across ages. Concerning this clonotype itself: Its antigen is still unknown.

V shed 5 bases, J shed 3 bases, and the junction held 9 bases outside the gene matches. This CDR3 is built from 17 residues. Germline V gene lookup returns CDR1 SEHNR and CDR2 FQNEAQ (reference sequence). Using a J-beta primer mix together with a sample-barcoded 5' primer, a second PCR was run for roughly 6 to 12 cycles. TCRdb fed the 5' RACE reads into MiXCR, producing one record per CDR3 protein. The sample yields almost 800,000 distinct CDR3 sequences, roughly 64% seen once. Study-wide results and limits: Observed TCR beta diversity per million T cells went down as age went up. This fall followed a roughly linear course with age. In these data, TCR beta diversity tracked strongly with naive T cell percentage.

Isolation of PBMCs gave at least 6.5 million cells per sample. What was sequenced was blood. The chain uses TRBV7-9 and TRBJ2-7, with 14 bases aligning to TRBD2. The TCR comes from a man aged 30 to 45 in good health. CDR3 in amino acids: CASSPTSGRVSRYEQYF. In nucleotides, the CDR3 is TGTGCCAGCAGCCCGACTAGCGGGAGGGTTTCCCGCTACGAGCAGTACTTC.